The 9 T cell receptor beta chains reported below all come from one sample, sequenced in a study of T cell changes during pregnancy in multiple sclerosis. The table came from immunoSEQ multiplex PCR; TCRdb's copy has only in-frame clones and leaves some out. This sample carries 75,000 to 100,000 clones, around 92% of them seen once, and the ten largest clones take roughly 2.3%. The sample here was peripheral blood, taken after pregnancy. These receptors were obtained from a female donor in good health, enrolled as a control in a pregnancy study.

CDR3 amino acids: CASGGANEQFF. The CDR3 region has the DNA TGTGCCAGCGGGGGGGCCAATGAGCAGTTCTTC. The chain combines TRBV13 with TRBJ2-1, with D possibly being TRBD2 (7 bases). Between the trimmed V and J ends, which lost 8 bases and 6 bases, there was a span of 8 bases. CDR3 length: 11 amino acids. In germline, CDR1 is PRHDT, CDR2 FYEKMQ (reference sequence).

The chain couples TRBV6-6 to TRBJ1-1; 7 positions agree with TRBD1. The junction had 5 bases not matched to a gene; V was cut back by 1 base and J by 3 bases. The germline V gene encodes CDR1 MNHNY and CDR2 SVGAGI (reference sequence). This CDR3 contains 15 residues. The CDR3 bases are TGTGCCAGCAGTTACTATTCGGGACAGCACACTGAAGCTTTCTTT. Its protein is CASSYYSGQHTEAFF.

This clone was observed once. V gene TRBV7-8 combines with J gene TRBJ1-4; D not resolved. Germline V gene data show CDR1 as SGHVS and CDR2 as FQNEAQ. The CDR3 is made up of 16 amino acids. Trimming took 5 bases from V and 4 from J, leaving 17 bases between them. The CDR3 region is CASSPRPAASNEKLFF. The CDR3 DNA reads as TGTGCCAGCAGCCCGAGGCCAGCAGCAAGTAATGAAAAACTGTTTTTT.

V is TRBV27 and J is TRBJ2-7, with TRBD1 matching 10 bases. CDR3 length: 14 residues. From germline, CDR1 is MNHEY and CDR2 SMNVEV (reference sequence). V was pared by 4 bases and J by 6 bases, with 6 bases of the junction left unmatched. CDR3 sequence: CASSYRDRGSEQYF. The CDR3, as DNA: TGTGCCAGCAGTTACCGGGACAGGGGATCCGAGCAGTACTTC.

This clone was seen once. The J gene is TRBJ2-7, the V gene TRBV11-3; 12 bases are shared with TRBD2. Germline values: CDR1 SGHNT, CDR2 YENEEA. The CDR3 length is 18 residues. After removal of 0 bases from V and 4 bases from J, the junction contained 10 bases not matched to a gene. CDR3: CASSLDLLTSGSVYEQYF. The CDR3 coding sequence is TGTGCCAGCAGCTTAGATCTCCTGACTAGCGGGAGCGTATACGAGCAGTACTTC.

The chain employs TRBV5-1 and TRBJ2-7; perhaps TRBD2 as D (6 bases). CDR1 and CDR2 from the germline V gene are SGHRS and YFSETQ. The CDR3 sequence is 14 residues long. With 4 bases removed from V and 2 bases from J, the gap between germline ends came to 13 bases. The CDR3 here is CASSMGGGAYEQYF. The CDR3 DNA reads TGCGCCAGCAGCATGGGAGGTGGTGCCTACGAGCAGTACTTC.

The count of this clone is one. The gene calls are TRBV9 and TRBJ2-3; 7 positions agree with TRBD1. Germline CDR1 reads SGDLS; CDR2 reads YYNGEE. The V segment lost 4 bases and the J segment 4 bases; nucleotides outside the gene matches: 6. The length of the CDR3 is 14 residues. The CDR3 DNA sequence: TGTGCCAGCAGCTTAGAGCAGGGGGCAGATACGCAGTATTTT. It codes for CASSLEQGADTQYF.

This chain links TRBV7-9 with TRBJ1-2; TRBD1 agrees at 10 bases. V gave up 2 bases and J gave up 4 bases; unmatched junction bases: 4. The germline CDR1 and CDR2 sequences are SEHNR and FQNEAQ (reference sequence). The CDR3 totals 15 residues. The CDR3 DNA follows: TGTGCCAGCAGCTTAAGACAGGGGGCAAGCTATGGCTACACCTTC. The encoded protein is CASSLRQGASYGYTF.

The CDR3 here is CASSLTRSYEQFF. CDR3 sequence (DNA): TGTGCCAGCAGCCTTACTAGAAGCTATGAGCAGTTCTTC. The chain recombines TRBV27 with TRBJ2-1, with a tentative D call TRBD2 (5 bases). CDR3 length equals 13 residues. Germline V gene data show CDR1 as MNHEY and CDR2 as SMNVEV (reference sequence). Deletions cut 6 bases from V and 8 bases from J, with 14 bases between.